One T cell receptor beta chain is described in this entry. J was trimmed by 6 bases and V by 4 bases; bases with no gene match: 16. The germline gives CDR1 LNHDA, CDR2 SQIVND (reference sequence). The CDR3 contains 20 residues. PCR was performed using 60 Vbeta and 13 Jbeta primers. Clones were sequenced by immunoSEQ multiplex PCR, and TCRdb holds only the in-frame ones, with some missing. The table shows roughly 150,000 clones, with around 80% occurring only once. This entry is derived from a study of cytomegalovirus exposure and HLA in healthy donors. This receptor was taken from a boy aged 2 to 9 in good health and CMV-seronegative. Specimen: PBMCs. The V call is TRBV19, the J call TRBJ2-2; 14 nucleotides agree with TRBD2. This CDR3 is CASSKGPTSGGAWVPGELFF. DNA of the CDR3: TGTGCCAGTAGTAAGGGGCCGACTAGCGGGGGGGCCTGGGTTCCCGGGGAGCTGTTTTTT.